Below, one TCR beta chain is given with its context. The germline gives CDR1 KGHSH, CDR2 LQKENI. The V gene end was trimmed by 6 bases and the J gene end by 0 bases; junction bases not matched to a gene: 7. The CDR3 contains 15 residues. The source of the sample is a study of blood T cell repertoires in COVID-19. The assay was immunoSEQ multiplex PCR, and TCRdb's table has in-frame clones only and misses some. This table has over 100,000 clones, about 85% appearing once. Sequences were obtained from peripheral blood. The V gene is TRBV18, the J gene TRBJ1-2; 7 bases match TRBD1. This clonotype was obtained from a man older than 75 with acute or convalescent COVID-19. CDR3 bases: TGTGCCAGCTCCCTCGGACAGGCTACTAACTATGGCTACACCTTC. Translating gives CASSLGQATNYGYTF.